One and the same sample provided the 17 T cell receptor beta chains below, sequenced in a study of Graves' ophthalmopathy and Graves' hyperthyroidism. RNA transcripts provided the template for amplifying TCR beta CDR3 regions. Scientists carried out first-round RT-PCR using HTBI primers and then a second-round multiplex PCR. A single record per CDR3 protein comes from TCRdb applying MiXCR to the multiplex PCR reads. The sample records about 740,000 distinct CDR3 sequences, roughly two fifths being singletons. The specimen was peripheral blood. The receptors stem from an adult man with Graves' ophthalmopathy.

CDR3 sequence (DNA): TGTGCCAGCAGCCAACTGGGGGGGGTTACTGGGGCCAACGTCCTGACTTTC. Translation: CASSQLGGVTGANVLTF. The gene calls are TRBV13 and TRBJ2-6; TRBD2 matches at 7 bases. CDR3 length: 17 residues. The V gene end was trimmed by 5 bases and the J gene end by 2 bases; junction bases not matched to a gene: 9. The germline gives CDR1 PRHDT, CDR2 FYEKMQ (reference sequence).

The chain links TRBV24-1 to TRBJ1-5; TRBD1 aligns across 8 bases. V lost 6 bases, J lost 1 base, and 7 bases stayed unmatched. This CDR3 region has 16 residues. Germline V CDR1 and CDR2: KGHDR, SFDVKD. The CDR3 DNA reads TGTGCCACCAGTTTCCGGACAGGGCCCAGCAATCAGCCCCAGCATTTT. This gives the protein CATSFRTGPSNQPQHF.

This clonotype was observed a few times. The chain links TRBV7-9 to TRBJ1-6; no definite D call. With 1 base removed from V and 7 bases from J, the gap between germline ends came to 5 bases. The CDR3 has 13 amino acids. Looked up from germline, CDR1 is SEHNR and CDR2 is FQNEAQ (reference sequence). The CDR3 loop is CASSLVSNSPLHF. Written as DNA, the CDR3 is TGTGCCAGCAGCTTAGTAAGCAATTCACCCCTCCACTTT.

This clonotype occurred a few times. The J gene is TRBJ2-7, the V gene TRBV7-2, with 7 bases that match TRBD1. V shed 5 bases, J shed 6 bases, and the junction held 7 bases outside the gene matches. The CDR3 spans 13 residues. CDR1 is SGHTA and CDR2 is FQGNSA in the germline V gene. Here the CDR3 DNA reads TGTGCCAGCAGCCGACAGGGTTTGGTCGAGCAGTACTTC. It is translated as CASSRQGLVEQYF.

This clonotype was seen a few times. CDR3 nucleotide sequence: TGTGCCAGCAGAAGGGACAGCAATGAAGCTTTCTTT. Protein sequence: CASRRDSNEAFF. V is TRBV7-9 and J is TRBJ1-1; 7 nucleotides agree with TRBD1. Trimming removed 6 bases from V and 7 bases from J; junction bases left unmatched: 5. Germline values: CDR1 SEHNR, CDR2 FQNEAQ (reference sequence). This CDR3 comprises 12 residues.

J is TRBJ2-5 and V is TRBV29-1; TRBD2 aligns across 7 bases. With V trimmed by 4 bases and J by 5 bases, 10 bases remained unmatched. Germline V gene sequence: CDR1 SQVTM, CDR2 ANQGSEA. The CDR3 consists of 14 residues. CDR3 sequence reads: CSVAPWGGRETQYF. CDR3 nucleotides: TGCAGCGTTGCCCCATGGGGAGGGAGGGAGACCCAGTACTTC. Drawing the rest from reference TRBV29-1 and TRBJ2-5, the complete variable domain is SAVISQKPSRDICQRGTSLTIQCQVDSQVTMMFWYRQQPGQSLTLIATANQGSEATYESGFVIDKFPISRPNLTFSTLTVSNMSPEDSSIYLCSVAPWGGRETQYFGPGTRLLVL.

This clonotype has a handful of counts. V and J are TRBV6-5 and TRBJ1-2; D is ambiguous. Trimming shortened V by 7 bases and J by 4 bases, and 19 bases separated the two germline ends. The CDR3 is 15 amino acids. Germline lookup yields CDR1 MNHEY and CDR2 SVGAGI. The chain's CDR3 is CASNIGGSLGYGYTF. CDR3 DNA: TGTGCCAGCAACATCGGAGGGTCCCTTGGCTATGGCTACACCTTC.

In DNA, the CDR3 is TGCAGTGCTAGAAACCCCCCTAGCGGGAGTTCCTACGAGCAGTACTTC. Residues: CSARNPPSGSSYEQYF. The V call is TRBV29-1, the J call TRBJ2-7, with 10 bases fitting TRBD2. Germline loops: CDR1 SQVTM, CDR2 ANQGSEA. This CDR3 has 16 amino acids.

This clonotype was recorded many times. V and J are TRBV7-9 and TRBJ2-2; 8 bases are shared with TRBD2. The CDR3 is 16 amino acids. Trimming took 5 bases from V and 0 from J; bases not matched to a gene: 5. From germline, CDR1 is SEHNR and CDR2 FQNEAQ (reference sequence). CDR3 loop: CASSPWTSPNTGELFF. The CDR3 bases are TGTGCCAGCAGCCCCTGGACTAGCCCGAACACCGGGGAGCTGTTTTTT.

Many counts were recorded for this clonotype. The gene calls are TRBV20-1 and TRBJ2-7, with 7 bases matching TRBD1. After removal of 3 bases from V and 6 bases from J, the junction contained 5 bases not matched to a gene. The germline V gene has CDR1 DFQATT and CDR2 SNEGSKA (reference sequence). The CDR3 sequence is 12 residues long. CDR3 amino acids: CSASMGQSEQYF. CDR3 nucleotide sequence: TGCAGTGCTAGTATGGGACAGAGCGAGCAGTACTTC.

This clonotype was seen many times. The chain couples TRBV20-1 to TRBJ2-5, with TRBD1 matching 7 bases. J gave up 5 bases and V 6 bases, and 12 bases lay outside the gene matches. CDR1 is DFQATT and CDR2 is SNEGSKA in the germline V gene (reference sequence). CDR3 length: 14 residues. CDR3: CSANRQGGRETQYF. The CDR3 DNA reads as TGCAGTGCCAACAGACAGGGTGGTCGGGAGACCCAGTACTTC.

This clonotype was picked up many times. The genes are TRBV20-1 and TRBJ2-7, with D possibly TRBD2 on 5 matching bases. CDR3 length equals 15 residues. V gave up 3 bases and J gave up 4 bases, with 19 bases separating them. Germline V gene data show CDR1 as DFQATT and CDR2 as SNEGSKA (reference sequence). DNA of the CDR3: TGCAGTGCTAGTCGAGGGTTTGATCTCTCATACGAGCAGTACTTC. Amino acids: CSASRGFDLSYEQYF.

The chain carries TRBV9 and TRBJ1-1; D is ambiguous. Deletions cut 3 bases from V and 5 bases from J, with 11 bases between. The germline gives CDR1 SGDLS, CDR2 YYNGEE. The CDR3 has 13 residues. CDR3 bases: TGTGCCAGCAGCGAGTCCGGGTGGACTGAAGCTTTCTTT. Residues: CASSESGWTEAFF.

This clonotype has only a few counts. The chain is built from TRBV6-1 and TRBJ1-5; D remains ambiguous. Looked up from germline, CDR1 is MNHNS and CDR2 is SASEGT. The CDR3 runs to 15 residues. The V end lost 6 bases, the J end lost 0 bases, and 12 bases lay between the germline ends. This chain's CDR3 is CASRKRHVSNQPQHF. CDR3 sequence (DNA): TGTGCCAGCAGGAAACGACACGTTAGCAATCAGCCCCAGCATTTT.

The sample holds many counts of this clonotype. J is TRBJ1-4 and V is TRBV2; perhaps TRBD1 as D (6 bases). Trimming took 8 bases from V and 4 from J, leaving 11 bases between them. The germline gives CDR1 SNHLY, CDR2 FYNNEI. The CDR3 sequence is 13 residues long. The DNA of the CDR3 is TGTGCCAGCGGACAGACGAGTAATGAAAAACTGTTTTTT. Amino acids: CASGQTSNEKLFF.

The J gene is TRBJ1-2, the V gene TRBV12-3 or TRBV12-4; D ambiguous. The V end was cut by 3 bases, the J end by 6 bases, with 14 bases between. This CDR3 comprises 14 residues. The CDR3 DNA reads TGTGCCAGCAGTTTCAGGACGGTCGCCCATGGCTACACCTTC. This gives the protein CASSFRTVAHGYTF.

This clonotype has more than one count but fewer than ten. The chain carries TRBV19 and TRBJ2-2; TRBD1 might be the D (5 bases). The germline CDR1 and CDR2 sequences are LNHDA and SQIVND (reference sequence). Trimming cost V 4 bases and J 5 bases, with 11 bases left between them. This CDR3 contains 14 residues. The CDR3 nucleotides are TGTGCCAGTAGTACCCCAGGGTTAACCGGGGAGCTGTTTTTT. As protein: CASSTPGLTGELFF.